One and the same sample provided the 2 T cell receptor beta chains below, sequenced in a study of cytomegalovirus exposure and HLA in healthy donors. PCR employed 60 Vbeta and 13 Jbeta primers. Sequencing used immunoSEQ multiplex PCR; TCRdb keeps in-frame clones, though not all of them. The profile covers about 36,000 clones, with over 60% appearing a single time and approximately 7% taken by the ten largest. Sample: PBMCs. The receptor set was obtained from a young man in good health and CMV-seronegative.

The chain links TRBV5-6 to TRBJ1-5; 9 bases fit TRBD1. Looked up from germline, CDR1 is SGHDT and CDR2 is YYEEEE. With 4 bases clipped from V and 2 bases from J, the junction kept 7 bases outside the gene matches. This CDR3 comprises 16 residues. The CDR3: CASSQMDRGGNQPQHF. The CDR3 DNA follows: TGTGCCAGCAGCCAGATGGACAGGGGTGGCAATCAGCCCCAGCATTTT. Together with reference TRBV5-6 and TRBJ1-5, the CDR3 gives the full variable domain: DAGVTQSPTHLIKTRGQQVTLRCSPKSGHDTVSWYQQALGQGPQFIFQYYEEEERQRGNFPDRFSGHQFPNYSSELNVNALLLGDSALYLCASSQMDRGGNQPQHFGDGTRLSIL.

A few counts support this clone. V usage is TRBV6-6 and J usage is TRBJ2-3; 8 bases are a match to TRBD2. Losses at the gene ends were 5 bases for V and 0 bases for J; bases not matched to a gene: 7. The CDR3 is 16 residues long. CDR1 and CDR2 (germline): MNHNY, SVGAGI (reference sequence). The CDR3 sequence: CASSSRGGASTDTQYF. CDR3 DNA sequence: TGTGCCAGCAGTAGCCGGGGGGGGGCTAGCACAGATACGCAGTATTTT.